These 29 T cell receptor beta chains were sequenced from one sample in a study of blood T cell repertoires in COVID-19. Repertoires were generated with immunoSEQ multiplex PCR, while TCRdb's copy carries only in-frame clones and drops some. The sample has under 200,000 clones, approximately 91% seen once. What was sequenced was peripheral blood. These receptors were obtained from a man younger than 35 with acute or convalescent COVID-19.

This clone appeared a single time. This rearrangement joins TRBV6-6 to TRBJ1-1, with a weak D call TRBD1 (5 bases). CDR3 length equals 15 residues. Trimming stripped 1 base from V and 8 bases from J, with 17 bases between. Germline assignment: CDR1 MNHNY and CDR2 SVGAGI (reference sequence). For the CDR3, the DNA is TGTGCCAGCAGTTACTTGGACGGACATGGTCAAGAAGCTTTCTTT. It encodes CASSYLDGHGQEAFF.

The chain links TRBV9 to TRBJ1-4, with no clear D. V shed 4 bases and J shed 4 bases, with 14 bases lying between them. Germline lookup yields CDR1 SGDLS and CDR2 YYNGEE. This CDR3 comprises 15 residues. CDR3 bases: TGTGCCAGCAGCCCCCCCAATACGGGTAATGAAAAACTGTTTTTT. This sequence encodes CASSPPNTGNEKLFF.

This clone was found a few times. The chain couples TRBV7-7 to TRBJ2-3, with D possibly matching TRBD2 (5 bases). The CDR3 consists of 13 residues. The V gene's germline CDR1 is SSHAT and CDR2 FNYEAQ (reference sequence). V lost 5 bases, J lost 3 bases, and 9 bases lay in between. The CDR3 DNA follows: TGTGCCAGCAGCCGGGGTTTGACAGATACGCAGTATTTT. Protein product: CASSRGLTDTQYF.

This sequence joins TRBV15 and TRBJ1-3, with TRBD1 as a possible D gene (6 bases). The V gene lost 5 bases and the J gene lost 1 base, with 15 bases spanning the gap. The CDR3 consists of 16 residues. Germline CDR1 reads LNHNV; CDR2 reads YYDKDF (reference sequence). The CDR3: CATSENTGLSGNTIYF. The CDR3 nucleotides are TGTGCCACCAGCGAGAATACAGGGCTTTCTGGAAACACCATATATTTT.

This clone was counted once. The chain has TRBV30 and TRBJ2-7; a possible D gene is TRBD1 (7 bases). The CDR3 contains 14 residues. V lost 3 bases, J lost 6 bases, and 18 bases lay in between. The germline V gene encodes CDR1 GTSNPN and CDR2 SVGIG (reference sequence). CDR3 sequence reads: CAWRILRGAGEQYF. The CDR3 DNA is TGTGCCTGGAGGATCCTCAGGGGGGCGGGCGAGCAGTACTTC.

The chain joins TRBV18 to TRBJ1-1; tentative D call: TRBD1 (6 bases). The CDR3 totals 15 residues. Looked up from germline, CDR1 is KGHSH and CDR2 is LQKENI. V was pared by 2 bases and J by 3 bases, with 13 bases between. CDR3 sequence (DNA): TGTGCCAGCTCACCAACACAGGGTATAGACACTGAAGCTTTCTTT. This sequence encodes CASSPTQGIDTEAFF. Drawing the rest from reference TRBV18 and TRBJ1-1, the complete variable domain is NAGVMQNPRHLVRRRGQEARLRCSPMKGHSHVYWYRQLPEEGLKFMVYLQKENIIDESGMPKERFSAEFPKEGPSILRIQQVVRGDSAAYFCASSPTQGIDTEAFFGQGTRLTVV.

The chain joins TRBV6-2 or TRBV6-3 to TRBJ1-2; 7 bases align to TRBD1. This CDR3 has 14 amino acids. Germline V CDR1 and CDR2: MNHEY, SVGEGT. Trimming took 0 bases from V and 5 from J; bases not matched to a gene: 3. Here the CDR3 reads CASSYSDRAYGYTF. The CDR3 DNA is TGTGCCAGCAGTTACTCCGACAGGGCGTATGGCTACACCTTC.

The J gene is TRBJ1-2, the V gene TRBV19; D gene unclear. The CDR3 consists of 14 residues. Germline CDR1 is LNHDA and CDR2 is SQIVND (reference sequence). Trimming took off 10 bases at V and 5 bases at J, with 20 bases between the two ends. The CDR3 region is CATGDPGVGYGYTF. CDR3 DNA: TGTGCCACTGGAGACCCGGGTGTTGGGTATGGCTACACCTTC.

This clone was observed a single time. The V gene is TRBV6-5, the J gene TRBJ2-1, with TRBD1 identical over 12 bases. CDR1 and CDR2 (germline): MNHEY, SVGAGI. Germline trimming cut 6 bases from V and 9 bases from J; bases unmatched to any gene: 6. The CDR3 spans 14 residues. CDR3 residues: CASRGQGAKVEQFF. DNA of the CDR3: TGTGCCAGCAGGGGACAGGGGGCGAAGGTTGAGCAGTTCTTC.

This chain connects TRBV12-5 to TRBJ2-7, with D tentatively TRBD2 (6 bases). Germline lookup yields CDR1 LGHNT and CDR2 FRNRAP. Trimming removed 5 bases at V and 3 bases at J, with 17 bases between. The CDR3 runs to 15 residues. The DNA for the CDR3 is TGTGCTAGTGGTCCGTCACATAGCGGACGCTACGAGCAGTACTTC. Its translation: CASGPSHSGRYEQYF.

This chain uses TRBV3-1 (or the pseudogene TRBV3-2) with TRBJ2-3; a weak D match, TRBD1 (6 bases). V was shortened by 3 bases and J by 0 bases, with 7 bases between the two germline ends. Per germline, CDR1 LGHDT and CDR2 YNNKEL (reference sequence). This CDR3 region has 14 residues. The CDR3 DNA reads TGTGCCAGCAGCCAGAGGGGGAGCACAGATACGCAGTATTTT. Encoded protein: CASSQRGSTDTQYF.

In this sample, this clone turned up once. The chain recombines TRBV9 with TRBJ1-4; 11 positions match TRBD1. The CDR3 extends over 15 amino acids. Germline-derived CDR1 and CDR2 are SGDLS and YYNGEE. V was clipped by 4 bases and J by 11 bases; unmatched bases: 10. The chain's CDR3 is CASSSPGTGGDKLFF. The CDR3 nucleotides are TGTGCCAGCAGCTCCCCCGGGACAGGGGGTGATAAACTGTTTTTT.

This chain links TRBV24-1 with TRBJ1-5; the match to TRBD1 covers 11 bases. From germline, CDR1 is KGHDR and CDR2 SFDVKD. Trimming cost V 3 bases and J 7 bases; bases outside gene matches: 7. The CDR3 is 16 residues long. The CDR3 DNA reads as TGTGCCACCAGTGATCCGGGACAGGGGGACAACCAGCCCCAGCATTTT. Amino acids: CATSDPGQGDNQPQHF.

The chain joins TRBV9 to TRBJ1-1, with D maybe TRBD1 (5 bases). This CDR3 region has 17 residues. CDR1 is SGDLS, CDR2 YYNGEE, per germline. With 4 bases removed from V and 3 bases from J, the gap between germline ends came to 22 bases. The CDR3 nucleotides read TGTGCCAGCAGCCCCACTCTTCCACAGGCCAGGGACACTGAAGCTTTCTTT. Amino acids: CASSPTLPQARDTEAFF.

The V gene is TRBV25-1, the J gene TRBJ1-2, with a possible D match to TRBD1 (5 bases). The CDR3 loop spans 14 amino acids. Germline CDR1 and CDR2: MGHDK and SYGVNS. The V end lost 4 bases, the J end lost 1 base, and 10 bases lay between the germline ends. CDR3 loop: CASSVVGLNYGYTF. The CDR3 region has the DNA TGTGCCAGCAGTGTTGTGGGACTTAACTATGGCTACACCTTC.

The rearrangement uses TRBV6-6 and TRBJ1-1; 9 bases align to TRBD1. The junction had 3 bases not matched to a gene; V was cut back by 0 bases and J by 4 bases. Germline V gene lookup returns CDR1 MNHNY and CDR2 SVGAGI (reference sequence). The CDR3 is made up of 15 amino acids. CDR3 region: CASSYSDRGGTEAFF. The DNA of the CDR3 is TGTGCCAGCAGTTACTCGGACAGGGGAGGCACTGAAGCTTTCTTT.

V gene TRBV7-9 combines with J gene TRBJ1-1; 7 bases map to TRBD1. This CDR3 is 12 amino acids long. V dropped 8 bases and J dropped 0; count of bases not matched to a gene: 0. Germline V gene lookup returns CDR1 SEHNR and CDR2 FQNEAQ (reference sequence). Here the CDR3 DNA reads TGTGCCAGCGACAGGGTGAACACTGAAGCTTTCTTT. Encoded protein: CASDRVNTEAFF.

J is TRBJ1-2 and V is TRBV5-4; D unclear. The V end was cut by 2 bases, the J end by 4 bases, with 3 bases between. This CDR3 has 11 residues. Germline assignment: CDR1 SGHNT and CDR2 YYREEE (reference sequence). This CDR3 reads CASSFGYGYTF. The CDR3 DNA is TGTGCCAGCAGCTTCGGCTATGGCTACACCTTC.

The chain is built from TRBV5-1 and TRBJ2-3; tentatively, D is TRBD2 (6 bases). The ends were cut back, 0 bases at V and 3 bases at J, with 14 bases in the middle. There are 16 residues in the CDR3. Germline-derived CDR1 and CDR2 are SGHRS and YFSETQ. This CDR3 is CASSLVRGGETDTQYF. In DNA, the CDR3 is TGCGCCAGCAGCTTGGTTCGGGGAGGCGAGACAGATACGCAGTATTTT.

This chain links TRBV2 with TRBJ2-5, with D perhaps TRBD2 (7 bases). From germline, CDR1 is SNHLY and CDR2 FYNNEI. The CDR3 is 15 amino acids. V was cut by 4 bases and J by 5 bases, with 17 bases left in between. The CDR3 DNA is TGTGCCAGCAGTGCCCGCCGGGGGGCTAAGGAGACCCAGTACTTC. Amino acid sequence: CASSARRGAKETQYF. The whole variable domain, filled in from reference TRBV2 and TRBJ2-5, reads EPEVTQTPSHQVTQMGQEVILRCVPISNHLYFYWYRQILGQKVEFLVSFYNNEISEKSEIFDDQFSVERPDGSNFTLKIRSTKLEDSAMYFCASSARRGAKETQYFGPGTRLLVL.

This chain uses TRBV9 with TRBJ1-6; possible D gene TRBD1, 5 bases. The CDR3 sequence is 16 residues long. Trimming took off 2 bases at V and 7 bases at J, with 16 bases between the two ends. From germline, CDR1 is SGDLS and CDR2 YYNGEE. Written as DNA, the CDR3 is TGTGCCAGCAGCGTGGGGCCTCCGGGCGAGAATTCACCCCTCCACTTT. Its protein product is CASSVGPPGENSPLHF.

This chain links TRBV2 with TRBJ2-7; 8 nucleotides align to TRBD2. J lost 3 bases, V lost 3 bases, and 4 bases had no gene match. Germline CDR1 and CDR2: SNHLY and FYNNEI. The CDR3 has 14 residues. The CDR3 region has the DNA TGTGCCAGCAGTGAGTCCAGCGGGAGCTACGAGCAGTACTTC. Translated: CASSESSGSYEQYF. Variable domain in full (rest from reference TRBV2 and TRBJ2-7): EPEVTQTPSHQVTQMGQEVILRCVPISNHLYFYWYRQILGQKVEFLVSFYNNEISEKSEIFDDQFSVERPDGSNFTLKIRSTKLEDSAMYFCASSESSGSYEQYFGPGTRLTVT.

The rearrangement uses TRBV7-9 and TRBJ2-3; 9 nucleotides match TRBD1. CDR1 and CDR2 from the germline V gene are SEHNR and FQNEAQ (reference sequence). The CDR3 contains 18 residues. Unmatched junction bases numbered 15, after V lost 4 bases and J lost 4 bases. The CDR3 bases are TGTGCCAGCAGCTCCCCCCCGGGACAGGGAATCGTCGCAGATACGCAGTATTTT. Translation: CASSSPPGQGIVADTQYF.

The rearrangement joins TRBV15 to TRBJ1-1; D might be TRBD1 (5 bases). This CDR3 has 19 residues. V lost 3 bases to trimming and J lost 3 bases, with 26 bases between them. Germline CDR1 is LNHNV and CDR2 is YYDKDF (reference sequence). CDR3 nucleotides: TGTGCCACCAGCAGTACAATCCCAACAATGGGGGGAAGAGACACTGAAGCTTTCTTT. It encodes CATSSTIPTMGGRDTEAFF.

The chain is built from TRBV7-2 and TRBJ2-7, with 12 bases fitting TRBD2. CDR1 and CDR2 from the germline V gene are SGHTA and FQGNSA. V trimming: 0 bases; J trimming: 4 bases; junction bases outside the gene matches: 10. This CDR3 spans 18 amino acids. The CDR3 DNA is TGTGCCAGCAGCTTAGCGTTAGTACTGGGACTAGCGGGTTACGAGCAGTACTTC. This codes for CASSLALVLGLAGYEQYF.

The chain is built from TRBV10-3 and TRBJ1-2; 9 positions agree with TRBD1. Per the germline V gene, CDR1 is ENHRY and CDR2 is SYGVKD. Trimming took 4 bases from V and 4 from J; bases not matched to a gene: 4. This CDR3 is built from 14 residues. Here the CDR3 reads CAISGTGAAYGYTF. The CDR3 DNA follows: TGTGCCATCAGTGGGACAGGGGCCGCCTATGGCTACACCTTC.

The rearrangement joins TRBV19 to TRBJ1-5; D is unresolved. The V end was cut by 1 base, the J end by 4 bases, with 11 bases between. The CDR3 is 15 amino acids. CDR1 is LNHDA, CDR2 SQIVND, per germline (reference sequence). CDR3 nucleotides: TGTGCCAGTAGTATAGTGGCGACTGATAATCAGCCCCAGCATTTT. Translating it yields CASSIVATDNQPQHF.

This chain joins TRBV18 and TRBJ2-7, with 10 bases that match TRBD1. Germline V lookup: CDR1 KGHSH, CDR2 LQKENI. V dropped 5 bases and J dropped 7; count of bases not matched to a gene: 8. CDR3 length: 14 residues. The CDR3 here is CASSSSGQGDEQYF. CDR3 DNA sequence: TGTGCCAGCTCATCCAGCGGACAGGGGGATGAGCAGTACTTC.

This CDR3 is CASSPGPSTSPNEQFF. DNA of the CDR3: TGCGCCAGCAGCCCCGGTCCCTCAACTAGCCCCAATGAGCAGTTCTTC. The chain joins TRBV4-1 to TRBJ2-1, with D possibly TRBD2 on 6 matching bases. This CDR3 has 16 amino acids. V shed 4 bases and J shed 6 bases, with 19 bases lying between them. Germline V gives CDR1 MGHRA, CDR2 YSYEKL.